One and the same sample provided the 9 T cell receptor beta chains below, sequenced in a study of blood T cell repertoires in COVID-19. Clones were read by immunoSEQ multiplex PCR, and TCRdb kept only the in-frame ones, dropping some. The sample yields roughly 250,000 clones, approximately 85% seen once. Input material: peripheral blood. Every receptor here comes from a woman aged 55-75 years with active or convalescent COVID-19.

J is TRBJ1-5 and V is TRBV6-5; no clear D. This CDR3 region has 14 residues. CDR1 MNHEY and CDR2 SVGAGI come from the germline V gene. The ends were cut back, 0 bases at V and 4 bases at J, with 7 bases in the middle. The CDR3 spells CASSYSYGNQPQHF. CDR3 nucleotides: TGTGCCAGCAGTTACTCGTACGGGAATCAGCCCCAGCATTTT.

CDR3 DNA: TGTGCCAGCAGTTACTCGTGGGCCCGTAACACTGAAGCTTTCTTT. It codes for CASSYSWARNTEAFF. This rearrangement joins TRBV6-2 or TRBV6-3 to TRBJ1-1, with D hard to call. The CDR3 runs to 15 residues. Germline V CDR1 and CDR2: MNHEY, SVGEGT. The V end was cut by 0 bases, the J end by 2 bases, with 10 bases between.

This chain joins TRBV3-1 (or the pseudogene TRBV3-2) and TRBJ1-6; TRBD1 is a possible D gene (5 bases). Germline CDR1 is LGHDT and CDR2 is YNNKEL (reference sequence). The CDR3 consists of 18 residues. Trimming removed 2 bases at V and 0 bases at J, with 14 bases between. CDR3 in amino acids: CASSQSTGGGSYNSPLHF. CDR3 sequence (DNA): TGTGCCAGCAGCCAATCGACGGGCGGGGGCTCCTATAATTCACCCCTCCACTTT.

This clone has a handful of counts. This chain connects TRBV15 to TRBJ1-1, with a tentative D call TRBD1 (6 bases). V gave up 3 bases and J gave up 3 bases, with 17 bases separating them. There are 16 residues in the CDR3. The germline V gene has CDR1 LNHNV and CDR2 YYDKDF (reference sequence). The CDR3, as DNA: TGTGCCACCAGCAGGAGGGGGGGCGGGAGTCACACTGAAGCTTTCTTT. Translating it yields CATSRRGGGSHTEAFF.

This chain links TRBV4-3 with TRBJ1-2, with 8 bases identical to TRBD1. V gave up 0 bases and J gave up 4 bases; unmatched junction bases: 10. Germline V gene lookup returns CDR1 LGHNA and CDR2 YSLEER. The length of the CDR3 is 17 residues. CDR3 coding DNA: TGCGCCAGCAGCCAAGATCACCCGAGAACAGGGGGCTATGGCTACACCTTC. Amino acids: CASSQDHPRTGGYGYTF.

In this sample, this clone turned up many times. The V and J genes are TRBV29-1 and TRBJ1-2, with a possible D match to TRBD1 (5 bases). Germline V gives CDR1 SQVTM, CDR2 ANQGSEA. V was cut by 5 bases and J by 4 bases, with 11 bases left in between. This CDR3 has 12 residues. The CDR3 DNA sequence: TGCAGCGTTACCCAGGGTAGCTATGGCTACACCTTC. Residues: CSVTQGSYGYTF. Full variable domain (missing parts from reference TRBV29-1 and TRBJ1-2): SAVISQKPSRDICQRGTSLTIQCQVDSQVTMMFWYRQQPGQSLTLIATANQGSEATYESGFVIDKFPISRPNLTFSTLTVSNMSPEDSSIYLCSVTQGSYGYTFGSGTRLTVV.

The chain combines TRBV19 with TRBJ2-2; D might be TRBD2 (6 bases). V was clipped by 9 bases and J by 1 base, with 24 bases between them. This CDR3 is built from 18 residues. Germline values: CDR1 LNHDA, CDR2 SQIVND (reference sequence). CDR3 in amino acids: CARGTTGGAPGNTGELFF. The CDR3 nucleotides are TGTGCCAGAGGAACTACAGGAGGGGCGCCGGGGAACACCGGGGAGCTGTTTTTT.

This sequence joins TRBV6-2 or TRBV6-3 and TRBJ2-5; maybe TRBD1 (6 bases). This CDR3 is built from 21 residues. Germline lookup yields CDR1 MNHEY and CDR2 SVGEGT. V was shortened by 3 bases and J by 0 bases, with 29 bases between the two germline ends. The CDR3 sequence is CASSYDAGRGGPGPYQETQYF. The CDR3 nucleotides are TGTGCCAGCAGTTATGATGCTGGGCGTGGGGGCCCCGGACCCTACCAAGAGACCCAGTACTTC.

This clone was counted a few times. The chain has TRBV19 and TRBJ2-1; 11 nucleotides align to TRBD1. The V gene's germline CDR1 is LNHDA and CDR2 SQIVND (reference sequence). CDR3 length equals 13 residues. J was trimmed by 7 bases and V by 6 bases; bases with no gene match: 2. The CDR3 DNA sequence: TGTGCCAGTAGAGGACAGGGGGCTAATGAGCAGTTCTTC. This encodes CASRGQGANEQFF.